The clone carrying this T cell receptor beta chain turned up a few times. V was trimmed by 2 bases and J by 7 bases, leaving 9 bases between them. CDR3 length equals 13 residues. The germline gives CDR1 LNHDA, CDR2 SQIVND (reference sequence). The data derive from a study of T cell changes during pregnancy in multiple sclerosis. TCRdb keeps only in-frame clones here, not all; method: immunoSEQ multiplex PCR. The data contain around 130,000 clones, approximately 94% of them singletons. The sample in question was peripheral blood, obtained before pregnancy. The chain has TRBV19 and TRBJ2-1; no definite D call. The sequence derives from a female donor with multiple sclerosis, enrolled in a pregnancy study. This CDR3 is CASSISRVNEQFF. The CDR3 coding sequence is TGTGCCAGTAGTATATCCCGGGTAAATGAGCAGTTCTTC.